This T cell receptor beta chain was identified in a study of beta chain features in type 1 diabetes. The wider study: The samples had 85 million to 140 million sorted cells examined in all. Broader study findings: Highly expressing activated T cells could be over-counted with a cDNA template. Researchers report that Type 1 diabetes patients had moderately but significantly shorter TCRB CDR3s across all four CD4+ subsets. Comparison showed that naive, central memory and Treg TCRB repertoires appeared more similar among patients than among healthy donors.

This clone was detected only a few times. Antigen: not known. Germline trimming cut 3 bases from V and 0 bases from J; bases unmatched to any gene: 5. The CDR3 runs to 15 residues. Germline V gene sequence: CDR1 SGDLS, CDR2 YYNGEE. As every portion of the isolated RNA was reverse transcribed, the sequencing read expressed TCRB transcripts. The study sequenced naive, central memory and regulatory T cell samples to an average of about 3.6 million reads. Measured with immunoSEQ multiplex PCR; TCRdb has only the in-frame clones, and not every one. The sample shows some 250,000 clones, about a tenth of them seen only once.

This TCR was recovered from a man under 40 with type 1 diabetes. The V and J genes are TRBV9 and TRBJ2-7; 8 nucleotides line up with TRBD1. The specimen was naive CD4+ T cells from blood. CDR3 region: CASSARQGTSYEQYF. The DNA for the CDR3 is TGTGCCAGCAGCGCTAGACAGGGGACCTCCTACGAGCAGTACTTC.